The 5 T cell receptor beta chains in this list originate from one sample, sequenced in a study of T cell changes during pregnancy in multiple sclerosis. The table came from immunoSEQ multiplex PCR; TCRdb's copy has only in-frame clones and leaves some out. The sample has about 22,000 clones; 70% to 90% are singletons. This specimen was CD4+ T cells from peripheral blood mononuclear cells, taken in the second trimester of pregnancy. The source of these receptors is a female donor in good health, enrolled as a control in a pregnancy study.

The rearrangement links TRBV7-8 to TRBJ1-1; TRBD1 matches at 8 bases. The CDR3 contains 14 residues. Germline CDR1 and CDR2: SGHVS and FQNEAQ. V lost 7 bases to trimming and J lost 4 bases; unmatched junction nucleotides: 8. The CDR3 sequence is CASTEDRVGTEAFF. DNA for the CDR3: TGTGCCAGCACCGAGGACAGGGTTGGCACTGAAGCTTTCTTT.

The chain carries TRBV4-2 and TRBJ2-7, with 8 bases lining up with TRBD2. This CDR3 contains 16 residues. In germline, CDR1 is LGHNA, CDR2 YNFKEQ. V was pared by 0 bases and J by 7 bases, with 11 bases of the junction left unmatched. The CDR3 nucleotides read TGTGCCAGCAGCCAAGATGCGACGGGAGGGCAGAGGGAGCAGTACTTC. Its translation is CASSQDATGGQREQYF.

J is TRBJ1-1 and V is TRBV7-3, with TRBD1 matching over 9 bases. Germline V CDR1 and CDR2: SGHTA, FQGTGA. The CDR3 extends over 16 amino acids. Losses at the gene ends were 5 bases for V and 0 bases for J; bases not matched to a gene: 7. The CDR3 spells CASSPGTGPMNTEAFF. The CDR3 DNA sequence: TGTGCCAGCAGCCCCGGGACAGGGCCCATGAACACTGAAGCTTTCTTT.

This clone has a single count. This chain links TRBV19 with TRBJ2-7; 9 nucleotides align to TRBD2. Germline assignment: CDR1 LNHDA and CDR2 SQIVND (reference sequence). The CDR3 spans 18 residues. V lost 3 bases to trimming and J lost 2 bases; unmatched junction nucleotides: 14. CDR3 sequence (DNA): TGTGCCAGTAGTATCGGGGCTAGCGGGGTGCGTTCTACCTACGAGCAGTACTTC. Amino acids: CASSIGASGVRSTYEQYF.

The chain combines TRBV5-4 with TRBJ2-6; 12 bases agree with TRBD1. Germline loops: CDR1 SGHNT, CDR2 YYREEE (reference sequence). The CDR3 is 18 residues long. Trimming took 4 bases from V and 4 from J; bases not matched to a gene: 9. The chain's CDR3 is CASSPRDRGLLGANVLTF. CDR3 DNA sequence: TGTGCCAGCAGCCCCCGGGACAGGGGGCTTCTGGGGGCCAACGTCCTGACTTTC.